This TCR beta chain comes out of a study of graft-versus-host responses after intestinal transplantation. About the study: Isolated intestinal, liver-intestinal, or multivisceral transplants had been given to the recipients. The study gave all recipients anti-thymocyte globulin induction, then tacrolimus and steroids for approximately 3 years.

Study-level findings and limits: Allografts of patients with graft-donor T cell macrochimerism showed high graft-versus-host to host-versus-graft clone ratios. The study associated peak circulating GvH clone levels with early post-transplant HvG declines.

The method was immunoSEQ multiplex PCR; TCRdb's version includes in-frame clones alone and lacks a portion of them. The data contain 100,000 or so clones, more than 85% of them seen just once; the ten biggest clones take up over 0.95%. Comment on this clone: Its antigen remains unidentified.

The germline gives CDR1 LNHDA, CDR2 SQIVND (reference sequence). The length of the CDR3 is 15 residues. Trimming took 3 bases from V and 3 from J, leaving 12 bases between them. The specimen comprised unstimulated CD4+ T cells sorted from spleen or lymph node cells, sampled before transplant. The chain is built from TRBV19 and TRBJ1-5; a possible D gene is TRBD1 (5 bases). This TCR derives from a human donor who was the organ donor for an intestinal transplant. The CDR3 here is CASSISQGPNQPQHF. Written as DNA, the CDR3 is TGTGCCAGTAGTATCTCCCAGGGACCCAATCAGCCCCAGCATTTT. The full variable domain, in which reference TRBV19 and TRBJ1-5 provide the parts outside the CDR3, is DGGITQSPKYLFRKEGQNVTLSCEQNLNHDAMYWYRQDPGQGLRLIYYSQIVNDFQKGDIAEGYSVSREKKESFPLTVTSAQKNPTAFYLCASSISQGPNQPQHFGDGTRLSIL.